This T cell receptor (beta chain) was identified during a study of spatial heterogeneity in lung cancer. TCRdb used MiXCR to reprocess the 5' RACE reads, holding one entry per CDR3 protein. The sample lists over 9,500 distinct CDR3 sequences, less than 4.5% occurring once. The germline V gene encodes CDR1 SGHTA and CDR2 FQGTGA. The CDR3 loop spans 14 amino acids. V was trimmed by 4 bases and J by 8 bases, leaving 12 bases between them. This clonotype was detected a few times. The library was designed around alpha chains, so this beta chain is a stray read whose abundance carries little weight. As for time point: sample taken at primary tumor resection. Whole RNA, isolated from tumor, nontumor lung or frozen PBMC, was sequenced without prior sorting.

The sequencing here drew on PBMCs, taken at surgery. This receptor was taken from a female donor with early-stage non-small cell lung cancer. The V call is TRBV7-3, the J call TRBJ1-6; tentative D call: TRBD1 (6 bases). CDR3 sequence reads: CASSSTGPDSPLHF. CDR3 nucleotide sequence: TGTGCCAGCAGCTCTACAGGGCCGGATTCACCCCTCCACTTT.